The TCR beta chain described here comes from a study of T-cell reconstitution after alpha-beta-depleted transplantation in children. It was with unique molecular identifiers that the TCRbeta library was prepared. TCRdb re-derived calls from the PCR reads in MiXCR, one entry per CDR3 protein. The profile shows over 150,000 distinct CDR3 sequences, around 6.8% of them singletons. Trimming took 7 bases from V and 4 from J; bases not matched to a gene: 8. This CDR3 is built from 14 residues. Ten or more counts support this clonotype. Sample: PBMCs from the stem cell graft donor, taken from the stem cell graft. The origin of this receptor is a human donor who donated a stem cell graft to a child with Wiskott-Aldrich syndrome. The genes are TRBV12-3 or TRBV12-4 and TRBJ2-3; 7 positions agree with TRBD2. The CDR3 DNA reads as TGTGCCAGCACCCCGGGACTATGGTCAGATACGCAGTATTTT. Its translation is CASTPGLWSDTQYF.